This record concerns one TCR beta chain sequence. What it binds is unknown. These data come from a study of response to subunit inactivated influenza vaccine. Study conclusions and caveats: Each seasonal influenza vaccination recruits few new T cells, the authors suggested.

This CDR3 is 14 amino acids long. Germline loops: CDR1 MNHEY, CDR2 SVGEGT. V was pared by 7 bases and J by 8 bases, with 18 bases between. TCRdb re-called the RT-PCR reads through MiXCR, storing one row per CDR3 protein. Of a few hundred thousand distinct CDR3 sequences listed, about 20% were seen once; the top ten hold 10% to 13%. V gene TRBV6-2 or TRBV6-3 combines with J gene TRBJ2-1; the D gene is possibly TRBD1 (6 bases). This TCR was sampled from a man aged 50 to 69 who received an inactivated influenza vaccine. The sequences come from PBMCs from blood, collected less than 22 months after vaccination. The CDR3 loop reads CASTQGQYSDEQFF. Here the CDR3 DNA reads TGTGCCAGCACCCAGGGGCAGTATAGCGATGAGCAGTTCTTC.